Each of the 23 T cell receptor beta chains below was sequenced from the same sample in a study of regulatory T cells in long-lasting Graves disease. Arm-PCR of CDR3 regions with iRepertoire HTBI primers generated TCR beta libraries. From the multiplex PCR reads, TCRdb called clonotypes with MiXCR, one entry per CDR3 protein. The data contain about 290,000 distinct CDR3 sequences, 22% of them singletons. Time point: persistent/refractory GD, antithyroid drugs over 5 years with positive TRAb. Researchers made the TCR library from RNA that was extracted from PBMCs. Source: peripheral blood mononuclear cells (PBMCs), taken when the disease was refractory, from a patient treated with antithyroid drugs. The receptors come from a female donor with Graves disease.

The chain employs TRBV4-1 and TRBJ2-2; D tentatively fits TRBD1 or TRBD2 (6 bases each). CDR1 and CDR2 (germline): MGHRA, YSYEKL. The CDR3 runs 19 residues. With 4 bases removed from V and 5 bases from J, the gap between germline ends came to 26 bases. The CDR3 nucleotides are TGCGCCAGCAGCCCAGAAGCTCCAGGGGTAGCGGACGCTACCGGGGAGCTGTTTTTT. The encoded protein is CASSPEAPGVADATGELFF.

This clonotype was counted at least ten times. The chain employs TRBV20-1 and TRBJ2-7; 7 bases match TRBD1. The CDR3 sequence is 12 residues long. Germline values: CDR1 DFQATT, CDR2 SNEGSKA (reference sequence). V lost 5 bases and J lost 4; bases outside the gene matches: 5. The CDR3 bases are TGCAGTGCTTGGGACAGTAAATACGAGCAGTACTTC. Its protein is CSAWDSKYEQYF.

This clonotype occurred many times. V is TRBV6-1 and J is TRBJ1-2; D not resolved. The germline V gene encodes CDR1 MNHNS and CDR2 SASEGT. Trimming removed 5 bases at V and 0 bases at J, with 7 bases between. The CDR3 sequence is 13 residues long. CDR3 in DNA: TGTGCCAGCAGTAACCTAGCTAACTATGGCTACACCTTC. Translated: CASSNLANYGYTF.

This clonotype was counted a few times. The CDR3 DNA reads TGCAGTGCTACAGGGGTCAAAAACATTCAGTACTTC. It codes for CSATGVKNIQYF. The rearrangement uses TRBV20-1 and TRBJ2-4; possible D gene TRBD1, 6 bases. The germline V gene encodes CDR1 DFQATT and CDR2 SNEGSKA (reference sequence). Trimming removed 4 bases from V and 3 bases from J, with 7 bases in between. The CDR3 runs to 12 residues.

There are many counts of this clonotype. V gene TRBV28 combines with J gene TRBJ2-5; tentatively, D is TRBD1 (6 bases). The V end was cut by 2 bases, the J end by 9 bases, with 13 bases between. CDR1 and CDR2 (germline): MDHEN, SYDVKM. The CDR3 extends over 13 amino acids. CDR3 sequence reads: CASSLTRAGAQYF. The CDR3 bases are TGTGCCAGCAGTTTAACGCGCGCAGGGGCCCAGTACTTC.

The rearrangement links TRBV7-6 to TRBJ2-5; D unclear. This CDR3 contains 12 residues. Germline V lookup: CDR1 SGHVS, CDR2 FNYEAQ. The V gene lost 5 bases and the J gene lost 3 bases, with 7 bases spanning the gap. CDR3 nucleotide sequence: TGTGCCAGCAGCCCATACAAAGAGACCCAGTACTTC. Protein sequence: CASSPYKETQYF. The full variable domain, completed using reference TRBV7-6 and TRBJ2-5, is GAGVSQSPRYKVTKRGQDVALRCDPISGHVSLYWYRQALGQGPEFLTYFNYEAQQDKSGLPNDRFSAERPEGSISTLTIQRTEQRDSAMYRCASSPYKETQYFGPGTRLLVL.

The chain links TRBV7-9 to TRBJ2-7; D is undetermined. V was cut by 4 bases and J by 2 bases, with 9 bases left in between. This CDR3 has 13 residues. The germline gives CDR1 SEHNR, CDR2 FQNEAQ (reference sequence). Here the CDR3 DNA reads TGTGCCAGCAGCTCGCTCGAGACCTACGAGCAGTACTTC. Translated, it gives CASSSLETYEQYF. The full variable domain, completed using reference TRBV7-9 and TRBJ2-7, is DTGVSQNPRHKITKRGQNVTFRCDPISEHNRLYWYRQTLGQGPEFLTYFQNEAQLEKSRLLSDRFSAERPKGSFSTLEIQRTEQGDSAMYLCASSSLETYEQYFGPGTRLTVT.

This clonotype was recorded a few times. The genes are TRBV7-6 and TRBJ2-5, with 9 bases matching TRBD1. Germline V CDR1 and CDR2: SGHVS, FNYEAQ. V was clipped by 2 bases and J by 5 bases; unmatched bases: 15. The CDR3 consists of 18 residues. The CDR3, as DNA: TGTGCCAGCAGCTTACCCCGTTCCGGGACAGGGAAGGCGGAGACCCAGTACTTC. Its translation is CASSLPRSGTGKAETQYF.

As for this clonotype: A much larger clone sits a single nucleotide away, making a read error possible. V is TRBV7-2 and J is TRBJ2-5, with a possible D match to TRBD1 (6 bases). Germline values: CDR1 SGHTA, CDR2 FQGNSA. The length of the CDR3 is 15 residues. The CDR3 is CANSLGGWYQETQYF. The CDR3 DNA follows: TGTGCCAACAGCTTAGGGGGATGGTACCAAGAGACCCAGTACTTC.

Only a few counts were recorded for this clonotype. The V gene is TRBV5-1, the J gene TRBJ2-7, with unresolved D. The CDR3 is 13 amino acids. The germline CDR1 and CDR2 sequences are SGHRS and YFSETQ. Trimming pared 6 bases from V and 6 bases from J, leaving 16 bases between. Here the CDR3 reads CASKAELHAEQYF. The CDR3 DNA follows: TGCGCCAGCAAGGCAGAGTTGCATGCCGAGCAGTACTTC.

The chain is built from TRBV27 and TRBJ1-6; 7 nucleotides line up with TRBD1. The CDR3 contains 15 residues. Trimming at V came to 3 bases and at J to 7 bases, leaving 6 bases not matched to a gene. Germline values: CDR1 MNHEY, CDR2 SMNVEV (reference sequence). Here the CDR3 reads CASSLSGTANSPLHF. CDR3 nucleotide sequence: TGTGCCAGCAGTTTGTCCGGGACAGCCAATTCACCCCTCCACTTT.

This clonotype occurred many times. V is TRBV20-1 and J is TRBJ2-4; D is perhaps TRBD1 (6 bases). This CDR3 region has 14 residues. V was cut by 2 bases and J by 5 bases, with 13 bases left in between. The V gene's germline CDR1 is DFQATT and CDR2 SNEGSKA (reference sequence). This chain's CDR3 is CSARFGRGENIQYF. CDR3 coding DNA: TGCAGTGCTAGATTTGGCAGGGGTGAAAACATTCAGTACTTC.

The CDR3 DNA reads as TGTGCTAGTGCCCGGGACAGGAAAGAGACCCAGTACTTC. This translates into CASARDRKETQYF. V is TRBV12-5 and J is TRBJ2-5; 8 bases line up with TRBD1. V shed 7 bases, J shed 3 bases, and the junction held 4 bases outside the gene matches. Germline CDR1 and CDR2: LGHNT and FRNRAP. The CDR3 is 13 residues long.

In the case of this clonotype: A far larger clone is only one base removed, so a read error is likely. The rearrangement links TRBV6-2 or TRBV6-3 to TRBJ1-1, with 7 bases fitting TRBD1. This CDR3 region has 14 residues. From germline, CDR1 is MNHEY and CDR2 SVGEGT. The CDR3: CAGSDTDRATEAFF. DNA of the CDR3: TGTGCCGGCAGTGACACCGACAGGGCCACTGAAGCTTTCTTT.

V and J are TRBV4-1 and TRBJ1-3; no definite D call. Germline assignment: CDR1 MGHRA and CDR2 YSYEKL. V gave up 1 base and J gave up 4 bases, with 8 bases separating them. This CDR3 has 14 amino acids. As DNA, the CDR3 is TGCGCCAGCAGCCAAGCCCCCTTGGGAAACACCATATATTTT. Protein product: CASSQAPLGNTIYF.

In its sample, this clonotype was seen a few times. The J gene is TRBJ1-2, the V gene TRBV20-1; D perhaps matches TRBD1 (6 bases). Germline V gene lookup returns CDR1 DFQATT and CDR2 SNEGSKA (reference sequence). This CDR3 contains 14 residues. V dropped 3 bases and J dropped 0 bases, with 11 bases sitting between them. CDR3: CSASRQATNYGYTF. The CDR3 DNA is TGCAGTGCTAGCAGACAGGCGACTAACTATGGCTACACCTTC.

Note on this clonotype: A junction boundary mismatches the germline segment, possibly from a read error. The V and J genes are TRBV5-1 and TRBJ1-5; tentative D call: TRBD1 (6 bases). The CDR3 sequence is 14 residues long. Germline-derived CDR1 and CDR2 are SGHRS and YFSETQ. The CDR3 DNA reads TGCGCCAGCGGCTTAGGGGGAGGCAATCAGCCCCAGCATTTT. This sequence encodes CASGLGGGNQPQHF.

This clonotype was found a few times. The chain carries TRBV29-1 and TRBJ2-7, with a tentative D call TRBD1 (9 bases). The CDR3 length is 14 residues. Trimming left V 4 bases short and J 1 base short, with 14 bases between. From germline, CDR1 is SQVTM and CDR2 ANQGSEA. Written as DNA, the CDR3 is TGCAGCGTTGTAGCGGGACAGGGATCCTACGAGCAGTACTTC. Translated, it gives CSVVAGQGSYEQYF.

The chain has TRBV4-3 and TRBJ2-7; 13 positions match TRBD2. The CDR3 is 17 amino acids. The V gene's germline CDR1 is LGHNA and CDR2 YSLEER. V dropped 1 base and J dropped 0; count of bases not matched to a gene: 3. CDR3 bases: TGCGCCAGCAGCCAAGGACTAGCGGGAGGAAGCTCCTACGAGCAGTACTTC. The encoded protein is CASSQGLAGGSSYEQYF.

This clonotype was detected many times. The CDR3 reads CASSHPEGNNSPLHF. In DNA form, the CDR3 reads TGCGCCAGCAGCCACCCCGAGGGGAATAATTCACCCCTCCACTTT. The chain couples TRBV4-1 to TRBJ1-6, with D possibly matching TRBD1 (5 bases). The V and J ends lost 3 bases and 5 bases respectively, with 11 bases between them. The CDR3 is 15 amino acids. The V gene's germline CDR1 is MGHRA and CDR2 YSYEKL.

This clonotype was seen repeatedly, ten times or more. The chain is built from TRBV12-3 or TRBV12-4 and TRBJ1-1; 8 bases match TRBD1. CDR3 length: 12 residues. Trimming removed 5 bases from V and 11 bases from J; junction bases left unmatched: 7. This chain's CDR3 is CASSVTTGEAFF. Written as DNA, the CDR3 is TGTGCCAGCAGTGTGACGACAGGGGAGGCTTTCTTT.

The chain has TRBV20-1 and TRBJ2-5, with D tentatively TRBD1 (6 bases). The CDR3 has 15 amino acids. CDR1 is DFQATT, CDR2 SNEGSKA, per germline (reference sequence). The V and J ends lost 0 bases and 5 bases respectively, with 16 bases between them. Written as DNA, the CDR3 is TGCAGTGCTAGAGACTGGACAGCTGAAGGGGAGACCCAGTACTTC. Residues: CSARDWTAEGETQYF.

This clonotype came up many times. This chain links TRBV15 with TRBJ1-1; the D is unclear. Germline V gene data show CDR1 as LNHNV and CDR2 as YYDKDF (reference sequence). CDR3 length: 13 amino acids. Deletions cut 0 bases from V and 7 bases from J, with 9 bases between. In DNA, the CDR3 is TGTGCCACCAGCAGAGACGAGGCGGTTGAAGCTTTCTTT. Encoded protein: CATSRDEAVEAFF.